This T cell receptor beta chain emerged from a study of siplizumab effects on memory and regulatory T cells. Study conclusions and caveats: Siplizumab produced a significant reduction in alloreactive sequences that were traceable to unstimulated CD4+ memory cells. Controls had more than 25% Treg-derived mappable alloreactive CD4+ clones on average, versus approximately 73% with siplizumab. It seemed that naive T cells were more diverse than memory cells and were major contributors to the alloresponse.

Worth noting for this clone: Its antigen is as yet unknown.

The germline V and J ends were trimmed by 5 bases and 2 bases, with 6 bases remaining between them. The CDR3 consists of 12 residues. Germline CDR1 reads SNHLY; CDR2 reads FYNNEI. Only in-frame clones appear in the TCRdb table, and some are missing; sequencing was by immunoSEQ multiplex PCR. The table shows about 75,000 clones, with roughly 93% occurring only once. The TCR originated in a human donor in good health. The V and J genes are TRBV2 and TRBJ1-1; D is uncertain. The sequenced sample was CD8+ T cells sorted from blood. The CDR3 here is CASSNYNTEAFF. CDR3 DNA sequence: TGTGCCAGCAGTAATTATAACACTGAAGCTTTCTTT.